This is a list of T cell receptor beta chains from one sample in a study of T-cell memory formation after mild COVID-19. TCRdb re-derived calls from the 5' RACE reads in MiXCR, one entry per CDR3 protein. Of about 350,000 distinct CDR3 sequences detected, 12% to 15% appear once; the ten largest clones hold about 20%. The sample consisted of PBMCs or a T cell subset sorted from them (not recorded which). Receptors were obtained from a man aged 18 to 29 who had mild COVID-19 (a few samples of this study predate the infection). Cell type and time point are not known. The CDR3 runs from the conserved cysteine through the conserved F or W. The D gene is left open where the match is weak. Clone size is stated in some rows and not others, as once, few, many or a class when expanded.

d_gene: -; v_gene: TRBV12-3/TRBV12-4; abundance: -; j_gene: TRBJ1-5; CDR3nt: TGTGCCAGCAGTTTACGTCAGTACAATCAGCCCCAGCATTTT; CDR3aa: CASSLRQYNQPQHF
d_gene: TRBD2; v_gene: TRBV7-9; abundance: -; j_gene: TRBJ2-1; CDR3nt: TGTGCCAGCAGCTTATTTGCGGGGGGCCACAATGAGCAGTTCTTC; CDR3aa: CASSLFAGGHNEQFF
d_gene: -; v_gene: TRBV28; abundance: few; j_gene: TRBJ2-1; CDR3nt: TGTGCCAGCAGGTATCAGGGAAACTCCTACAATGAGCAGTTCTTC; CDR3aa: CASRYQGNSYNEQFF
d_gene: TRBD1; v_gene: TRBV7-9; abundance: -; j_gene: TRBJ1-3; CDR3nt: TGTGCCAGCAGCCCGGACAGGCTGAGCTCTGGAAACACCATATATTTT; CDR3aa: CASSPDRLSSGNTIYF
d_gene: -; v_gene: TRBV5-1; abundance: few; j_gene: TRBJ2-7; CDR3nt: TGCGCCAGCAGCTTCGACCGTTTCGGGGACTACGAGCAGTACTTC; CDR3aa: CASSFDRFGDYEQYF
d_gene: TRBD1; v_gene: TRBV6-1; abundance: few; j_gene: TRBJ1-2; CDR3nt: TGTGCCAGCAGTGAATTAGGAAGACAGGGGACCGAATACACCTTC; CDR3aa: CASSELGRQGTEYTF
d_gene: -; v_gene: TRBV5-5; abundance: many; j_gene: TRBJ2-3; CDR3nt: TGTGCCAGCAGCCTAGAGTGGGGGGCAGATACGCAGTATTTT; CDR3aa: CASSLEWGADTQYF
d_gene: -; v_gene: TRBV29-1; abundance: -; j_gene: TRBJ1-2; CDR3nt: TGCAGCGTTGGGGAGCACACTAACTATGGCTACACCTTC; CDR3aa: CSVGEHTNYGYTF
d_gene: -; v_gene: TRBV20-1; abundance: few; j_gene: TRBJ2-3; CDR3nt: TGCAGTGCTAGTGGCTCTCCGGGGGGCACAGATACGCAGTATTTT; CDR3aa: CSASGSPGGTDTQYF
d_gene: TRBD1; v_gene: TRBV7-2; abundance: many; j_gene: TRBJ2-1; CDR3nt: TGTGCCAGCAGGGGGGACAGCTCCTACAATGAGCAGTTCTTC; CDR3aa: CASRGDSSYNEQFF
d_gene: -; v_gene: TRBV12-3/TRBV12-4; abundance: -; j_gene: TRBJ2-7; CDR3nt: TGTGCCAGCAGTTCATCGATTTACGAGCAGTACTTC; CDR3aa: CASSSSIYEQYF
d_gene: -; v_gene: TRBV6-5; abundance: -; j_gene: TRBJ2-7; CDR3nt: TGTGCCAGCAGATTCGGGCAGGGCTACGAGCAGTACTTC; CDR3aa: CASRFGQGYEQYF
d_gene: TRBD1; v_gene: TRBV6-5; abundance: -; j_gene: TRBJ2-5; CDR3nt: TGTGCCAGCAGTCCCGGGACAGGGGGCGCGGGCGTGGAGACCCAGTACTTC; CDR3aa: CASSPGTGGAGVETQYF
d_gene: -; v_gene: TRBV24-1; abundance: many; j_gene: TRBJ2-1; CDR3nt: TGTGCCACCAGTGATTTGGGGGGGAACTCCTACAATGAGCAGTTCTTC; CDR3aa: CATSDLGGNSYNEQFF
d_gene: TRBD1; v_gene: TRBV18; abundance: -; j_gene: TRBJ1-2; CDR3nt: TGTGCCAGCACCCGGGACAGGGGGGGCTATGGCTACACCTTC; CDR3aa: CASTRDRGGYGYTF
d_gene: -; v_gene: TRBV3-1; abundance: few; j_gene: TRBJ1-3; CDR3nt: TGTGCCAGCAGCCAAGCGGCGGCCTCTGGAAACACCATATATTTT; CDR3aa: CASSQAAASGNTIYF
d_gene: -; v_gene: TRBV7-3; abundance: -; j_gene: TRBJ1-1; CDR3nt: TGTGCCAGCAGCTTAACGGCAGGCATGAACACTGAAGCTTTCTTT; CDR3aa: CASSLTAGMNTEAFF
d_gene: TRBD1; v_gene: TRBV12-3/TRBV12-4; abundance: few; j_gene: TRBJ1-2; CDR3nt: TGTGCCAGCAGATCACAGGGGGCACAATATGGCTACACCTTC; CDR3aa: CASRSQGAQYGYTF
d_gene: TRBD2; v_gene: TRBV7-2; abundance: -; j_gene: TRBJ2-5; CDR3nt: TGTGCCAGCAGCCCAGGACTAGCGGGGGCCGAAGAGACCCAGTACTTC; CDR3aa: CASSPGLAGAEETQYF
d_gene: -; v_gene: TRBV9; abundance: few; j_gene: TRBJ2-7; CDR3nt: TGTGCCAGCAGCGCAGGACGTCCCTCCGAGCAGTACTTC; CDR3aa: CASSAGRPSEQYF
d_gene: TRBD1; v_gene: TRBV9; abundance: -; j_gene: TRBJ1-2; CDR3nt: TGTGCCAGCAGCGGTATACAGGGGCTTGGCTACACCTTC; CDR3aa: CASSGIQGLGYTF
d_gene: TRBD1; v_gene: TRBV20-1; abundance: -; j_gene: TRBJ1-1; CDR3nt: TGCAGTGCTTTGACAGGGGGAAATTTAGACACTGAAGCTTTCTTT; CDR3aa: CSALTGGNLDTEAFF
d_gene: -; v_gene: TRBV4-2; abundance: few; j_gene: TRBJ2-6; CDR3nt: TGTGCCAGCAGCCAAGATGAGCAGGGGACCTCTGGGGCCAACGTCCTGACTTTC; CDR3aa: CASSQDEQGTSGANVLTF
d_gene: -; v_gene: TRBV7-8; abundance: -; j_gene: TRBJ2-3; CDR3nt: TGTGCCAGCAGGGTGGGGGGGCGACGAGATACGCAGTATTTT; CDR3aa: CASRVGGRRDTQYF
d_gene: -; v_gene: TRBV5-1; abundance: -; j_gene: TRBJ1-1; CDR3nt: TGCGCCAGCAGCTTGAAGGGGGATGACACTGAAGCTTTCTTT; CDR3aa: CASSLKGDDTEAFF
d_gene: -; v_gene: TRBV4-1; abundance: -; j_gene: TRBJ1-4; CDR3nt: TGCGCCAGCAGCAGAGTTGCAACTAATGAAAAACTGTTTTTT; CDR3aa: CASSRVATNEKLFF
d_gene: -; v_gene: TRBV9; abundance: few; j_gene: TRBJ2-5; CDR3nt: TGTGCCAGCAGCCTAGGGCTGGGGACCCAGTACTTC; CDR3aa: CASSLGLGTQYF
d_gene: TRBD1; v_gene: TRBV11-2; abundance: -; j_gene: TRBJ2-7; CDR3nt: TGTGCCAGCAGCATACGGACAGGGGCCGAGCAGTACTTC; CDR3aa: CASSIRTGAEQYF
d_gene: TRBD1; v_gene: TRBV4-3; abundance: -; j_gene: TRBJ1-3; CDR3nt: TGCGCCAGCAGCCTCTGGACAGGCGACACCATATATTTT; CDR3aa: CASSLWTGDTIYF
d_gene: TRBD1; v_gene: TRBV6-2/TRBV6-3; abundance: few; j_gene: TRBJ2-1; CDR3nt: TGTGCCAGCGGCCATCGGACAGGGGCCTACAATGAGCAGTTCTTC; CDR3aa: CASGHRTGAYNEQFF
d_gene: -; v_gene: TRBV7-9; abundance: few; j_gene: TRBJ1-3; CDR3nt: TGTGCCAGCAGCCACTCAGTCCGAAGCTCTGGAAACACCATATATTTT; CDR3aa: CASSHSVRSSGNTIYF
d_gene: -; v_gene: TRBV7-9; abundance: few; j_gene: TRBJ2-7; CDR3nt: TGTGCCAGCAGCTTAGCACGGGGCCGCGAGCAGTACTTC; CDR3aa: CASSLARGREQYF
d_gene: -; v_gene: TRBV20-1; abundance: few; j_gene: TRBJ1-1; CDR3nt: TGCAGTGCTACGGGGGACATGAACACTGAAGCTTTCTTT; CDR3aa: CSATGDMNTEAFF
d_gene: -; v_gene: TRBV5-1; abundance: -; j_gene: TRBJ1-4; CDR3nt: TGCGCCAGCAGCTTTTCGACAGCAACTAATGAAAAACTGTTTTTT; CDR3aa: CASSFSTATNEKLFF
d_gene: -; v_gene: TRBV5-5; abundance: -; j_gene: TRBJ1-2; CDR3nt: TGTGCCAGCAGCATCATGAACTATGGCTACACCTTC; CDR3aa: CASSIMNYGYTF